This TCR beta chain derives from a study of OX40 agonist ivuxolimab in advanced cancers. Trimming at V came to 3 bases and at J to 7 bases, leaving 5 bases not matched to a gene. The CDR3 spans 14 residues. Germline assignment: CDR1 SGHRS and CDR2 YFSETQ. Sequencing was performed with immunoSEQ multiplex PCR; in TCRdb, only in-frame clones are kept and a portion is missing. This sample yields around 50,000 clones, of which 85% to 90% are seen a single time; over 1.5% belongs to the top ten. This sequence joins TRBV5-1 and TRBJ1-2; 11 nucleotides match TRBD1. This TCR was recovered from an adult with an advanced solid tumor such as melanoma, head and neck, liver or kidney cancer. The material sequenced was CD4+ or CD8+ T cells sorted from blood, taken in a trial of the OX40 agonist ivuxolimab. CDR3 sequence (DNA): TGCGCCAGCAGCTACGGGACAGGGGGTGTTGGCTACACCTTC. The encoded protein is CASSYGTGGVGYTF.